This is a list of T cell receptor beta chains from one sample in a study of breast tumors, draining lymph nodes, adjacent tissues. In TCRdb, the multiplex PCR reads were re-called with MiXCR into one record per CDR3 protein. The table records nearly 200,000 distinct CDR3 sequences, roughly 29% of them present only once. Material for sequencing was axillary lymph node tissue. Source of these receptors: a female donor with breast cancer. Some clones in this sample may be carry-over from other donors' samples. Each CDR3 is given with its conserved first and last residue. A D gene is named only where the DNA matches it firmly. Clone size, where shown, is once, few, many, or a class for clones that have expanded.

V	D	size	J	length	CDR3	DNA
TRBV20-1	TRBD1	many	TRBJ2-7	15	CSARTTTGGRYEQYF	TGCAGTGCTAGGACCACGACAGGGGGCCGGTACGAGCAGTACTTC
TRBV5-5	NA	many	TRBJ2-1	17	CASSLASTGNFYNEQFF	TGTGCCAGCAGCTTGGCCTCCACAGGGAACTTCTACAATGAGCAGTTCTTC
TRBV3-1	NA	many	TRBJ1-2	12	CASSQAEGPYTF	TGTGCCAGCAGCCAAGCGGAAGGTCCTTACACCTTC
TRBV20-1	NA	many	TRBJ2-5	15	CSAPPERTSQETQYF	TGCAGTGCTCCTCCTGAAAGGACCTCACAAGAGACCCAGTACTTC
TRBV6-6	NA	NA	TRBJ2-2	14	CASSPDTGTGELFF	TGTGCCAGCAGTCCCGATACAGGGACCGGGGAGCTGTTTTTT
TRBV9	NA	few	TRBJ1-6	14	CASSVGGGNSPLHF	TGTGCCAGCAGCGTTGGGGGTGGCAATTCACCCCTCCACTTT
TRBV3-1	TRBD1	many	TRBJ2-1	11	CASRGDRFKFF	TGTGCCAGCAGGGGGGACAGGTTTAAGTTCTTC
TRBV20-1	NA	NA	TRBJ1-3	14	CSARVGLPGTTIYF	TGCAGTGCTAGAGTGGGACTACCTGGAACCACCATATATTTT
TRBV12-5	TRBD2	many	TRBJ2-7	16	CASGCPGTSGPYEQYF	TGTGCTAGTGGTTGCCCCGGGACTAGCGGACCCTACGAGCAGTACTTC
TRBV5-6	TRBD1	many	TRBJ1-4	14	CASSLLDRGEKLFF	TGTGCCAGCAGCCTACTAGACAGGGGTGAAAAACTGTTTTTT
TRBV14	TRBD1	many	TRBJ2-5	15	CASSLLTGGGETQYF	TGTGCCAGCAGCCTTCTGACAGGGGGAGGAGAGACCCAGTACTTC
TRBV20-1	NA	NA	TRBJ2-5	17	CSARVRSWRVRGETQYF	TGCAGTGCTAGAGTAAGAAGCTGGAGGGTCAGGGGAGAGACCCAGTACTTC
TRBV2	NA	many	TRBJ2-2	13	CASTPRLSGELFF	TGTGCCAGCACCCCCCGCTTGTCCGGGGAGCTGTTTTTT
TRBV7-6	TRBD2	many	TRBJ2-1	14	CASGGGGWYNEQFF	TGTGCCAGCGGGGGGGGAGGGTGGTACAATGAGCAGTTCTTC
TRBV5-8	TRBD2	many	TRBJ2-3	14	CASSGGLVTDTQYF	TGTGCCAGCAGCGGCGGACTAGTCACAGATACGCAGTATTTT
TRBV15	NA	many	TRBJ1-6	17	CATSREGGRTYNSPLHF	TGTGCCACCAGCAGAGAGGGGGGAAGGACCTATAATTCACCCCTCCACTTT
TRBV18	TRBD1	NA	TRBJ1-2	15	CASSPPGQGAYGYTF	TGTGCCAGCTCACCACCGGGACAGGGCGCCTATGGCTACACCTTC
TRBV6-5	NA	many	TRBJ2-2	14	CASSRGRGTGELFF	TGTGCCAGCAGTCGGGGTCGGGGCACCGGGGAGCTGTTTTTT
TRBV20-1	NA	many	TRBJ2-1	15	CSAVPVDMSYNEQFF	TGCAGTGCTGTACCGGTGGACATGTCCTACAATGAGCAGTTCTTC
TRBV5-6	NA	many	TRBJ1-2	11	CASSLAGSGTF	TGTGCCAGCAGCTTGGCCGGCAGTGGGACCTTC
TRBV19	TRBD1	NA	TRBJ1-1	11	CASIGTGAAFF	TGTGCCAGTATTGGGACAGGGGCGGCTTTCTTT
TRBV2	TRBD2	many	TRBJ2-5	18	CASSDSGTSGLGQETQYF	TGTGCCAGCAGCGACTCCGGGACTAGCGGTTTGGGACAAGAGACCCAGTACTTC
TRBV9	NA	many	TRBJ1-2	14	CASSVGDTAYGYTF	TGTGCCAGCAGCGTAGGAGACACAGCTTATGGCTACACCTTC
TRBV4-1	TRBD2	few	TRBJ2-1	17	CASSLYLAGGPYNEQFF	TGCGCCAGCAGCCTTTACCTAGCGGGGGGGCCGTACAATGAGCAGTTCTTC
TRBV4-1	TRBD2	few	TRBJ2-3	19	CASSQVQSGEASSTDTQYF	TGCGCCAGCAGCCAAGTTCAGAGCGGGGAGGCTTCTAGCACAGATACGCAGTATTTT
TRBV20-1	TRBD2	many	TRBJ2-5	14	CSARETGGRATQYF	TGCAGTGCTAGAGAAACGGGAGGAAGGGCGACCCAGTACTTC
TRBV7-2	NA	NA	TRBJ2-1	18	CASSIAWAGSPSYNEQFF	TGTGCCAGCAGCATAGCTTGGGCGGGATCGCCCTCCTACAATGAGCAGTTCTTC
TRBV6-6	NA	many	TRBJ2-3	15	CASTLSGSSTDTQYF	TGTGCCAGCACCCTTTCGGGTTCTAGCACAGATACGCAGTATTTT
TRBV3-1	NA	few	TRBJ1-3	15	CASSQVTNSGNTIYF	TGTGCCAGCAGCCAAGTAACTAACTCTGGAAACACCATATATTTT
TRBV6-6	NA	many	TRBJ2-7	14	CASSWQDPSEDQYF	TGTGCCAGCAGTTGGCAGGACCCTTCGGAGGACCAGTACTTC
TRBV2	NA	many	TRBJ2-7	14	CASIRTDSSYEQYF	TGTGCCAGCATCCGGACAGATAGCTCCTACGAGCAGTACTTC
TRBV6-1	TRBD1	once	TRBJ2-5	16	CASNSRTGGGGGTQYF	TGTGCCAGCAACTCCCGGACAGGGGGCGGAGGGGGGACCCAGTACTTC
TRBV6-1	TRBD1	many	TRBJ2-7	14	CATWDRGDTYEQYF	TGTGCCACCTGGGACAGGGGGGATACCTACGAGCAGTACTTC
TRBV3-1	NA	NA	TRBJ1-1	12	CASSHPRGEAFF	TGTGCCAGCAGCCACCCCCGGGGCGAAGCTTTCTTT
TRBV5-1	NA	NA	TRBJ1-1	13	CASSLMLATEAFF	TGCGCCAGCAGCCTTATGCTAGCCACTGAAGCTTTCTTT
TRBV5-1	TRBD2	NA	TRBJ2-4	15	CASSLQAGGPDIQYF	TGCGCCAGCAGCCTACAAGCGGGGGGGCCGGACATTCAGTACTTC
TRBV5-1	NA	NA	TRBJ1-1	13	CASSLGMTGEAFF	TGCGCCAGCAGCTTGGGTATGACGGGAGAAGCTTTCTTT